The next 5 T cell receptor beta chains were all read from a single sample in a study of radiotherapy plus CTLA-4 blockade in lung cancer. Libraries were prepared by immunoSEQ multiplex PCR; TCRdb keeps only in-frame clonotypes and omits some of them. The sample carries tens of thousands of clones, 83% recorded once. This specimen consisted of peripheral blood, obtained from a patient treated with radiotherapy plus ipilimumab. Receptors originate from a human donor with non-small cell lung cancer who had stable disease on radiotherapy plus ipilimumab.

J is TRBJ1-2 and V is TRBV7-8, with a possible D match to TRBD1 (5 bases). CDR1 is SGHVS and CDR2 is FQNEAQ in the germline V gene. V was trimmed by 4 bases and J by 5 bases, leaving 11 bases between them. The CDR3 has 13 amino acids. This CDR3 reads CASSSTALYGYTF. DNA of the CDR3: TGTGCCAGCAGCTCGACAGCTCTGTATGGCTACACCTTC. Combining the CDR3 with reference TRBV7-8 and TRBJ1-2 gives the whole variable domain GAGVSQSPRYKVAKRGQDVALRCDPISGHVSLFWYQQALGQGPEFLTYFQNEAQLDKSGLPSDRFFAERPEGSVSTLKIQRTQQEDSAVYLCASSSTALYGYTFGSGTRLTVV.

The chain recombines TRBV2 with TRBJ2-6; 11 bases line up with TRBD1. Germline CDR1 is SNHLY and CDR2 is FYNNEI. This CDR3 contains 17 residues. Trimming took 3 bases from V and 2 from J; bases not matched to a gene: 3. The CDR3 spells CASSDWTGGAGANVLTF. CDR3 DNA: TGTGCCAGCAGTGATTGGACAGGGGGCGCTGGGGCCAACGTCCTGACTTTC.

The rearrangement joins TRBV5-1 to TRBJ1-4; 8 nucleotides align to TRBD1. There are 16 residues in the CDR3. CDR1 is SGHRS and CDR2 is YFSETQ in the germline V gene. V gave up 4 bases and J gave up 1 base; unmatched junction bases: 6. CDR3 bases: TGCGCCAGCAGCCAACCGGACAGGGAAACTAATGAAAAACTGTTTTTT. This encodes CASSQPDRETNEKLFF.

The chain couples TRBV30 to TRBJ2-2; 7 bases map to TRBD1. V lost 4 bases and J lost 3; bases outside the gene matches: 2. CDR3 size: 13 residues. Germline V gives CDR1 GTSNPN, CDR2 SVGIG (reference sequence). The CDR3 bases are TGTGCCTGGAACAGGGGAGACACCGGGGAGCTGTTTTTT. Translating it yields CAWNRGDTGELFF.

The V gene is TRBV9, the J gene TRBJ1-4, with TRBD1 matching 10 bases. Trimming at V came to 4 bases and at J to 6 bases, leaving 6 bases not matched to a gene. The germline V gene encodes CDR1 SGDLS and CDR2 YYNGEE. The CDR3 spans 15 residues. The CDR3 region has the DNA TGTGCCAGCAGCCCCGAAGGGACAGGGGATGAAAAACTGTTTTTT. Its protein is CASSPEGTGDEKLFF.